The clone carrying this T cell receptor beta chain was counted a few times. The data belong to a study of T cells after yellow fever vaccination. They built TCR cDNA with 5'RACE template switching, a step that put in a universal primer site and UMIs. A single record per CDR3 protein comes from TCRdb applying MiXCR to the 5' RACE reads. The sample lists roughly 500,000 distinct CDR3 sequences; around 21% were seen once. The sequencing here drew on PBMCs, taken 15 days after the yellow fever booster vaccination. This clonotype was obtained from a man in his thirties or forties who received the YFV17D yellow fever vaccine.

CDR3 in amino acids: CASRNKNSYNEQFF. CDR3 coding DNA: TGTGCCAGCAGGAATAAGAACTCCTACAATGAGCAGTTCTTC. The chain links TRBV11-2 to TRBJ2-1, with D hard to call. V dropped 6 bases and J dropped 0 bases, with 9 bases sitting between them. CDR3 length: 14 residues. The germline V gene encodes CDR1 SGHAT and CDR2 FQNNGV.